The table lists the clone carrying this TCR beta chain with a few counts. Its antigen is undetermined. This specimen comes from a study of human T cells and chemical hapten exposure. About the study: Patients additionally received therapeutic doses of diphenylcyclopropenone on the scalp once a week, and this continued throughout the roughly 25-week study. Study outcomes and limitations: Significantly greater numbers of large CDR3 similarity clusters came from expanded TCRs than from controls. TCRs above 1 in 1000 frequency did not change with DPC sensitization.

The ends were cut back, 4 bases at V and 7 bases at J, with 11 bases in the middle. Germline values: CDR1 SGHDN, CDR2 FVKESK. This CDR3 spans 12 amino acids. Each CDR3 protein gets one entry after TCRdb re-called the RACE reads with MiXCR. Of about 160,000 distinct CDR3 sequences in the sample, about a quarter were seen once. Time point in this sample: patch test 3, about 24 weeks after DPC sensitization. Treatment in this sample: therapeutic diphenylcyclopropenone sensitization with weekly scalp DPC. The rearrangement links TRBV14 to TRBJ2-7, with a tentative D call TRBD2 (5 bases). The sample was whole blood, taken in connection with sensitization to the hapten diphenylcyclopropenone (DPC). The clonotype was recovered from a woman aged 18-29 years with alopecia areata. Some clones in this sample may be carry-over from other donors' samples. In nucleotides, the CDR3 is TGTGCCAGCAGCCGTGTAACGGGGGAGCAGTACTTC. Amino acid sequence: CASSRVTGEQYF.